The clone carrying this TCR beta chain came up once. Profiled with immunoSEQ multiplex PCR; TCRdb holds only in-frame clones, not every one. Among about 270,000 clones, 70% to 85% were seen once, and the ten largest hold almost 1.5%. The V gene lost 4 bases and the J gene lost 1 base, with 14 bases spanning the gap. This CDR3 has 15 residues. Germline lookup yields CDR1 SGHNT and CDR2 YYREEE (reference sequence). This entry comes from a study of blood T cell repertoires in COVID-19. Study overall: From the United States, Italy and Spain came samples of acute and convalescent COVID-19.

V is TRBV5-4 and J is TRBJ1-1; D ambiguous. The sequenced sample consisted of peripheral blood. This sequence originates from a human donor with COVID-19, enrolled during active disease. The donor label of this sample is uncertain. The CDR3 protein is CASSLRVQTNTEAFF. The CDR3 bases are TGTGCCAGCAGCCTGCGGGTACAGACGAACACTGAAGCTTTCTTT.